A single T cell receptor (beta chain) is shown here with its context. The target of this receptor is not known. Base quality data are lacking; no much larger clone is found one base away. This sample stems from a study of radiotherapy plus CTLA-4 blockade in lung cancer (dated 2018 in TCRdb). Background on the whole study: Among enrolled patients, roughly 17% had an objective response and 30% to 40% reached disease control.

Study-wide conclusions, independent of this receptor: Increased serum interferon-beta after radiation, together with early dynamic changes in blood T cell clones, were reported to be the strongest predictors of response. After treatment with radiotherapy and ipilimumab, TCR clones that originated in tumors expanded in peripheral blood.

CDR1 and CDR2 (SGHRS, YFSETQ) derive from the germline V gene. The germline V end is reduced by 4 bases and the J end by 5 bases; junction bases left unmatched: 12. The CDR3 holds 18 amino acids from the cysteine to the phenylalanine. The DNA shown is the 54-base CDR3, in frame from base 1. In this study, focal radiation therapy paired with CTLA-4 blockade (ipilimumab) was tested in patients who had chemo-refractory metastatic non-small-cell lung cancer. Libraries came from the immunoSEQ multiplex PCR assay. TCRdb took this table from immuneACCESS and kept in-frame rearrangements with V and J called. Such tables lack part of the clones; where checked against another copy, unresolved V genes explain under half of the gap, and the rest is unexplained. The sample table records roughly 85,000 clones; approximately 86% of these occur just once. The top ten hold 15% to 20% of the sample.

The sample here was peripheral blood, taken from a patient treated with radiotherapy plus ipilimumab. This TCR came from a human donor with non-small cell lung cancer that progressed on radiotherapy plus ipilimumab. The receptor chain draws on TRBV5-1 and TRBJ2-5, and 15 junctional nucleotides match TRBD2. The CDR3 region: CASSRGTSGGPGTETQYF. The DNA sequence is TGCGCCAGCAGCCGCGGGACTAGCGGGGGGCCCGGAACGGAGACCCAGTACTTC.